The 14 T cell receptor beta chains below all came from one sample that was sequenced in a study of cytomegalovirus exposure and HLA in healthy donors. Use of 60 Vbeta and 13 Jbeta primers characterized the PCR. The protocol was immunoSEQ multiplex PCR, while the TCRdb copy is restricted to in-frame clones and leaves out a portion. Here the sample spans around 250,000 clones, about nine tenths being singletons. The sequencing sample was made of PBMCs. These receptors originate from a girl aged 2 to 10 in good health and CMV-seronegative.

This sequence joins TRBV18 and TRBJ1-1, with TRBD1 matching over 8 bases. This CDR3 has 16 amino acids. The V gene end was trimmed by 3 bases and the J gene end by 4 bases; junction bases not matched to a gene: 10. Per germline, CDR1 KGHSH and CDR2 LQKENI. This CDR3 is CASSPRGQGMGTEAFF. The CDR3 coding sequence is TGTGCCAGCTCACCTCGAGGACAGGGAATGGGCACTGAAGCTTTCTTT.

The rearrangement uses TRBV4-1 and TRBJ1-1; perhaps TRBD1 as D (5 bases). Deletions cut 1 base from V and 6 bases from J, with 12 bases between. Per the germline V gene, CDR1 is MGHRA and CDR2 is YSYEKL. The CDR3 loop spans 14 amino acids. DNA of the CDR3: TGCGCCAGCAGCCAAGGGGAGGGGACCCCTGAAGCTTTCTTT. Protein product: CASSQGEGTPEAFF.

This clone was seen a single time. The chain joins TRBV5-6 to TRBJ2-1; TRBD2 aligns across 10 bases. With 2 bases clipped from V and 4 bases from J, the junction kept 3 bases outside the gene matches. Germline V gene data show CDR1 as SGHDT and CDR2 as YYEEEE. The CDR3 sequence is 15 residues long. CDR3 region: CASSLSLAGYNEQFF. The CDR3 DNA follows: TGTGCCAGCAGCTTATCACTAGCGGGGTACAATGAGCAGTTCTTC.

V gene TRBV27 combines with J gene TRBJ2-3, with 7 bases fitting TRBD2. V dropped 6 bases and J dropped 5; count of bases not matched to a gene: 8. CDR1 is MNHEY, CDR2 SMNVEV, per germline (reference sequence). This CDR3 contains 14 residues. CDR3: CASRHGGSKDTQYF. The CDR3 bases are TGTGCCAGCAGACATGGCGGGAGTAAAGATACGCAGTATTTT.

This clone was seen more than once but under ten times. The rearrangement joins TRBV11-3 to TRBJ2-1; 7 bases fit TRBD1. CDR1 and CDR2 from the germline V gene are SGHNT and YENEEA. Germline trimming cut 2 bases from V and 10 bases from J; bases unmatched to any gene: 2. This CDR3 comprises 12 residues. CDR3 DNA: TGTGCCAGCAGCTTATACAGGGGCGAGCAGTTCTTC. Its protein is CASSLYRGEQFF.

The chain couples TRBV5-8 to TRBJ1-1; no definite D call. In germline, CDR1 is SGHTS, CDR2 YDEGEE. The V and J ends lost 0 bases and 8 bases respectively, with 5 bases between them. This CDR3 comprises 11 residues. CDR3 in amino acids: CASSLVQEAFF. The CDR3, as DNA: TGTGCCAGCAGCTTGGTGCAGGAAGCTTTCTTT.

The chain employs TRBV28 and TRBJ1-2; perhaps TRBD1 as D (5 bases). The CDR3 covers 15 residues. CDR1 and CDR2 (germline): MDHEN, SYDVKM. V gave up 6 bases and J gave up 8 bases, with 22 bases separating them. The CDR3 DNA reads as TGTGCCAGCAGCCCGCAGGGCAGGCAAAGCGTGGGCTACACCTTC. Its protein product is CASSPQGRQSVGYTF.

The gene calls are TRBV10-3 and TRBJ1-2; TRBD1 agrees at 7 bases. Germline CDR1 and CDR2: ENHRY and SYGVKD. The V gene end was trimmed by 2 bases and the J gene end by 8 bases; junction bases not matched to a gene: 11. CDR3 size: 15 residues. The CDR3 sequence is CAISEVRQGDGGYTF. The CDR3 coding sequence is TGTGCCATCAGTGAGGTCCGACAGGGAGACGGGGGCTACACCTTC.

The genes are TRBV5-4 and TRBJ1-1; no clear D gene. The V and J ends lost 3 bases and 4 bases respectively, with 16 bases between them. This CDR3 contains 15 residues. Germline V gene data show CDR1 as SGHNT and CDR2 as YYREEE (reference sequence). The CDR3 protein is CASSSSQGGRTEAFF. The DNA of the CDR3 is TGTGCCAGCAGCTCGAGCCAAGGCGGTCGCACTGAAGCTTTCTTT.

Here the CDR3 reads CAWSVQGSYGYTF. The CDR3, as DNA: TGTGCCTGGAGTGTACAGGGGAGCTATGGCTACACCTTC. The gene calls are TRBV30 and TRBJ1-2; TRBD1 matches 7 bases. J was trimmed by 4 bases and V by 0 bases; bases with no gene match: 2. In germline, CDR1 is GTSNPN, CDR2 SVGIG (reference sequence). The CDR3 loop spans 13 amino acids.

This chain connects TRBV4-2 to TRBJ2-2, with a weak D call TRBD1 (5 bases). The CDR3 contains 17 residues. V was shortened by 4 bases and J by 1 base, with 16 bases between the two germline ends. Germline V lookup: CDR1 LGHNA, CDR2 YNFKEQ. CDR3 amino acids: CASSLETGQLNTGELFF. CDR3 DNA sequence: TGTGCCAGCAGCCTCGAAACCGGACAACTGAACACCGGGGAGCTGTTTTTT.

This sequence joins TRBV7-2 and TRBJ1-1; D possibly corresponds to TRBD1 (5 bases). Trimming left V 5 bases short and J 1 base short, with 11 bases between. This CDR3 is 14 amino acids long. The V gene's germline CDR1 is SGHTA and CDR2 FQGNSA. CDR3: CASSRRDSNTEAFF. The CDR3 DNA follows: TGTGCCAGCAGCCGCCGGGACTCGAACACTGAAGCTTTCTTT.

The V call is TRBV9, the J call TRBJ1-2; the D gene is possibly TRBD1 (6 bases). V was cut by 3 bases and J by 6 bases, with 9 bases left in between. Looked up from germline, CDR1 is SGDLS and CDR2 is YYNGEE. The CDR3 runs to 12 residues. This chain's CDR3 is CASSGQVHGYTF. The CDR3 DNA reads TGTGCCAGCAGCGGACAGGTTCATGGCTACACCTTC.

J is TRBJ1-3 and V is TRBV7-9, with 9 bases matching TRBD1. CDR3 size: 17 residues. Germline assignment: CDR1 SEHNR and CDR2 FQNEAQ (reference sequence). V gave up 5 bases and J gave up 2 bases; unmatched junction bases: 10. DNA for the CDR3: TGTGCCAGCAGCCCCCTACAGGGGGCGCATCCTGGAAACACCATATATTTT. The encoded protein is CASSPLQGAHPGNTIYF.